The following is a T cell receptor (beta chain) sequence with its context. The sample contains more than one DNA sequence encoding this CDR3. TCRdb's copy holds only in-frame clones and misses some; the assay was immunoSEQ multiplex PCR. The sample consists of 18,000 or so clones, 70% to 90% of them appearing once. The data are from a study of T cell changes during pregnancy in multiple sclerosis. The sample was CD4+ T cells from peripheral blood mononuclear cells, taken in the first trimester of pregnancy. The receptor comes from a female donor in good health, enrolled as a control in a pregnancy study.

The CDR3 reads CASSPTIGTGTTYEQYF. The CDR3 region has the DNA TGTGCCAGCTCACCAACAATCGGGACGGGGACTACCTACGAGCAGTACTTC. The chain is built from TRBV18 and TRBJ2-7, with 7 bases fitting TRBD2. The CDR3 is 17 residues long. CDR1 is KGHSH, CDR2 LQKENI, per germline. The junction had 12 bases not matched to a gene; V was cut back by 2 bases and J by 2 bases. The full variable domain, completed using reference TRBV18 and TRBJ2-7, is NAGVMQNPRHLVRRRGQEARLRCSPMKGHSHVYWYRQLPEEGLKFMVYLQKENIIDESGMPKERFSAEFPKEGPSILRIQQVVRGDSAAYFCASSPTIGTGTTYEQYFGPGTRLTVT.